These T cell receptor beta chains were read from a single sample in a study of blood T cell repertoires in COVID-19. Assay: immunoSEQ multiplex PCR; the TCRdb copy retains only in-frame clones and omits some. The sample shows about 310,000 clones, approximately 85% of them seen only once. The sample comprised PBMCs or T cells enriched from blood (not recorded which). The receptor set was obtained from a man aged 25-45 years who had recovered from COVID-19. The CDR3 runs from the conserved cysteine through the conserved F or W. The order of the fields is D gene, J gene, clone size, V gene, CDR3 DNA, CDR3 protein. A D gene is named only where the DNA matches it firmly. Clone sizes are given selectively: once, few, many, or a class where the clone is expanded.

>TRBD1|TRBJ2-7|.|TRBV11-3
TGTGCCAGCAGCCCGCCCGGGACAGGGATCCACGAGCAGTACTTC
CASSPPGTGIHEQYF
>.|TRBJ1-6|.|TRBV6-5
TGTGCCAGCAGTTACTCGATCAGCTCCTATAATTCACCCCTCCACTTT
CASSYSISSYNSPLHF
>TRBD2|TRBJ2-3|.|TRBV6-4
TGTGCCAGCAGTGAAGGACTAGCGGGGGGGCCAGATACGCAGTATTTT
CASSEGLAGGPDTQYF
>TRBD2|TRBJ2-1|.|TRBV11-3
TGTGCCAGCAGCTTCAGCGGGGCCAATGAGCAGTTCTTC
CASSFSGANEQFF
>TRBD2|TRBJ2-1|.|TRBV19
TGTGCCAGTAGTTCCCTTAGCGGGGGGCTTTACAATGAGCAGTTCTTC
CASSSLSGGLYNEQFF
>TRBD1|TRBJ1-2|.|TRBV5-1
TGCGCCAGCAGCTTGCTCGGACAGGGGCAGGGCTATGGCTACACCTTC
CASSLLGQGQGYGYTF
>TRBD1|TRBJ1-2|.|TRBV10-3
TGTGCCATCAGTGAGGACAGGGTTGGCTACACCTTC
CAISEDRVGYTF
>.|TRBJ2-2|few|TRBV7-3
TGTGCCAGCAGCTTCGGTAACACCGGGGAGCTGTTTTTT
CASSFGNTGELFF
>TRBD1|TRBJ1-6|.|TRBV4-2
TGTGCCAGCAGCCAATCCCGGGACAGGGTCTCACCCCTCCACTTT
CASSQSRDRVSPLHF
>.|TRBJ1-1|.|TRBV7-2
TGTGCCAGCAGCTTAACTCAACAGCTCACTGAAGCTTTCTTT
CASSLTQQLTEAFF
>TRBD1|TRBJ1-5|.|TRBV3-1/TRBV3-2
TGTGCCAGCAGCCCGGGACAGACCAATCAGCCCCAGCATTTT
CASSPGQTNQPQHF
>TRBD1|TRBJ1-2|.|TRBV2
TGTGCCAGCAGTTCACAGGGGAACAACTATGGCTACACCTTC
CASSSQGNNYGYTF
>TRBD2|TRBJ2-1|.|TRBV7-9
TGTGCCAGCAGCCCTTATCGGGGGGAAGGCAATGAGCAGTTCTTC
CASSPYRGEGNEQFF
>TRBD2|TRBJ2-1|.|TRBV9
TGTGCCAGCAGCGTAGGCGGGGGGGCCTCCTACAATGAGCAGTTCTTC
CASSVGGGASYNEQFF
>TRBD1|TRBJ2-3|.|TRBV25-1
TGTGCCAGCAGTGATGCCGGGACAGGCCGCACAGATACGCAGTATTTT
CASSDAGTGRTDTQYF
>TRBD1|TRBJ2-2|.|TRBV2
TGTGCCAGCAGTGGGGGACAGGGGATAACCACCGGGGAGCTGTTTTTT
CASSGGQGITTGELFF
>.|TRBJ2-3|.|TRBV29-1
TGCAGCGTGACCCCGGACAACACAGATACGCAGTATTTT
CSVTPDNTDTQYF
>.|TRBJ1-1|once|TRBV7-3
TGTGCCAGCAGCTTGCGAGAGGACACTGAAGCTTTCTTT
CASSLREDTEAFF
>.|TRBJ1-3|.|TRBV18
TGTGCCAGCTCACCTTCCCGAGGCCCAGCGATCTCTGGAAACACCATATATTTT
CASSPSRGPAISGNTIYF
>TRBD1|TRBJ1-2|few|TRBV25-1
TGTGCCAGCAGAGCGTCGGGACAGGGGCACTATGGCTACACCTTC
CASRASGQGHYGYTF
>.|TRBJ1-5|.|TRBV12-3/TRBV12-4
TGTGCCAGCAGTTTAATTAATGGCCAGCCCCAGCATTTT
CASSLINGQPQHF
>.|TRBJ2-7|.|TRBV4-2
TGTGCCAGCAGCCAAGATCTTGGCGGGAAGCAGTACTTC
CASSQDLGGKQYF
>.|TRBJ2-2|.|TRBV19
TGTGCCAGTAGTATAGGGGGCTGGGACACCGGGGAGCTGTTTTTT
CASSIGGWDTGELFF
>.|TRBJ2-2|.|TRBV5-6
TGTGCCAGCAGCTTGGCGGTGAACACCGGGGAGCTGTTTTTT
CASSLAVNTGELFF
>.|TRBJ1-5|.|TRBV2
TGTGCCAGCAGCGATTCAGGGGACCAGCCCCAGCATTTT
CASSDSGDQPQHF
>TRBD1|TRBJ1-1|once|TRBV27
TGTGCCAGCAGCCTAGGACAGGGGAGTGAAGCTTTCTTT
CASSLGQGSEAFF
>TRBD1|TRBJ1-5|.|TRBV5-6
TGTGCCAGCGGACAGGGCGGGCAGCCCCAGCATTTT
CASGQGGQPQHF